This T cell receptor beta chain was found in a study of blood T cell repertoires in COVID-19. Seattle participants joined during active infection and were tracked over time. The data were produced by immunoSEQ multiplex PCR, yet TCRdb's version contains in-frame clones alone and is incomplete. Here the sample spans some 130,000 clones, roughly nine tenths being singletons. Sequences were obtained from peripheral blood. This TCR came from a man aged 55-75 years with COVID-19, enrolled during active disease.

CDR3 loop: CASSPTTNTEAFF. The CDR3 bases are TGTGCCAGCTCACCAACTACGAACACTGAAGCTTTCTTT. The genes are TRBV18 and TRBJ1-1; D remains unclear. This CDR3 is built from 13 residues. Trimming shortened V by 2 bases and J by 1 base, and 5 bases separated the two germline ends. Germline CDR1 is KGHSH and CDR2 is LQKENI.